These 10 T cell receptor beta chains were sequenced from one sample in a study of cytomegalovirus exposure and HLA in healthy donors (dated by TCRdb to the late 2010s). Library prep was done by the immunoSEQ multiplex PCR assay. A mixture of 60 forward primers for TCR Vbeta segments and 13 reverse primers for TCR Jbeta segments was used in the multiplex PCR. The table was pulled from immuneACCESS by TCRdb, which kept in-frame rearrangements only. Such tables lose some clones; where checked, under half of the loss comes from unresolved V genes, and the rest has no known cause. The sample table contains roughly 190,000 clones; only one count was recorded for about 90% of them. The top ten clones comprise under 1.2% of the sample. Sequenced sample: PBMCs. The receptors here all came from a boy younger than 10 in good health and CMV-seronegative.

This clone was seen a single time. This rearrangement joins TRBV5-4 to TRBJ2-5; possible D gene TRBD2, 5 bases. The CDR3 length is 14 residues. The V gene's germline CDR1 is SGHNT and CDR2 YYREEE (reference sequence). The CDR3 protein is CATSSTRTIETQYF. Here the CDR3 DNA reads TGTGCTACCAGCAGTACTAGGACGATCGAGACCCAGTACTTC. Based on the CDR3 plus reference TRBV5-4 and TRBJ2-5, the full variable domain is ETGVTQSPTHLIKTRGQQVTLRCSSQSGHNTVSWYQQALGQGPQFIFQYYREEENGRGNFPPRFSGLQFPNYSSELNVNALELDDSALYLCATSSTRTIETQYFGPGTRLLVL.

This clone was recorded only once. The gene calls are TRBV6-6 and TRBJ1-4; D is possibly TRBD1 (5 bases). V was pared by 5 bases and J by 6 bases, with 16 bases between. CDR1 MNHNY and CDR2 SVGAGI come from the germline V gene (reference sequence). The CDR3 has 15 residues. In DNA form, the CDR3 reads TGTGCCAGCAGTCCAAACGGGGGGGAGCATGAAAAACTGTTTTTT. It translates to CASSPNGGEHEKLFF.

CDR3: CASRGPGTQYNEQFF. In nucleotides, the CDR3 is TGTGCCAGCAGGGGCCCCGGGACTCAATACAATGAGCAGTTCTTC. J is TRBJ2-1 and V is TRBV6-5; D is possibly TRBD2 (6 bases). This CDR3 has 15 amino acids. Trimming stripped 6 bases from V and 4 bases from J, with 16 bases between. Germline loops: CDR1 MNHEY, CDR2 SVGAGI.

This chain links TRBV4-1 with TRBJ2-1; 10 bases are a match to TRBD2. The CDR3 loop spans 17 amino acids. Germline loops: CDR1 MGHRA, CDR2 YSYEKL. V shed 3 bases, J shed 0 bases, and the junction held 5 bases outside the gene matches. The chain's CDR3 is CASSQAQREGSYNEQFF. The DNA for the CDR3 is TGCGCCAGCAGCCAGGCTCAGCGGGAGGGCTCCTACAATGAGCAGTTCTTC.

The chain is built from TRBV27 and TRBJ2-1, with D uncertain. The CDR3 consists of 12 residues. Trimming stripped 8 bases from V and 0 bases from J, with 5 bases between. The germline V gene encodes CDR1 MNHEY and CDR2 SMNVEV (reference sequence). The CDR3 nucleotides read TGTGCCAGCTACAGCTCCTACAATGAGCAGTTCTTC. This translates into CASYSSYNEQFF.

The CDR3 nucleotides are TGTGCCAGCAGCCTCCCGGGGGTAGGCAATTCACCCCTCCACTTT. Translation: CASSLPGVGNSPLHF. The genes are TRBV7-9 and TRBJ1-6; weak D call: TRBD1 (5 bases). Germline loops: CDR1 SEHNR, CDR2 FQNEAQ (reference sequence). The length of the CDR3 is 15 residues. The V end lost 5 bases, the J end lost 7 bases, and 15 bases lay between the germline ends.

The rearrangement uses TRBV7-6 and TRBJ2-7; 8 nucleotides match TRBD2. V gave up 4 bases and J gave up 2 bases; unmatched junction bases: 1. Germline V CDR1 and CDR2: SGHVS, FNYEAQ. This CDR3 has 13 residues. DNA for the CDR3: TGTGCCAGCAGCTCGGGACTAGCCTACGAGCAGTACTTC. This codes for CASSSGLAYEQYF.

This chain links TRBV11-3 with TRBJ2-3; TRBD1 is a possible D gene (6 bases). Germline V gene sequence: CDR1 SGHNT, CDR2 YENEEA. Trimming cost V 6 bases and J 3 bases, with 10 bases left between them. This CDR3 spans 13 amino acids. CDR3: CASRQQGTDTQYF. CDR3 DNA sequence: TGTGCCAGCAGGCAACAGGGAACAGATACGCAGTATTTT.

The chain recombines TRBV29-1 with TRBJ1-2; TRBD1 aligns across 9 bases. Germline V gene data show CDR1 as SQVTM and CDR2 as ANQGSEA. Germline trimming cut 2 bases from V and 8 bases from J; bases unmatched to any gene: 6. The CDR3 contains 13 residues. DNA for the CDR3: TGCAGCGTTGAACAACAGGGGGCGGGGGGCTACACCTTC. This encodes CSVEQQGAGGYTF.

The rearrangement links TRBV6-1 to TRBJ2-5, with 12 nucleotides matching TRBD1. The closer fit of TRBJ2-7 to the DNA end suggests the J call may be wrong. The CDR3 loop spans 15 amino acids. Germline assignment: CDR1 MNHNS and CDR2 SASEGT. The CDR3 is CASSEGDRGLYEQYF. In DNA, the CDR3 is TGTGCCAGCAGTGAGGGGGACAGGGGGCTTTACGAGCAGTACTTC.